Following are 22 T cell receptor beta chains from one sample sequenced in a study of CD8 T cells in Susac syndrome. It was with random hexamers that roughly 0.5 to 1 ug RNA was reverse transcribed. TCRdb processed the immunoSEQ multiplex PCR reads anew with MiXCR; each CDR3 protein has one entry. The data contain about 300,000 distinct CDR3 sequences, 70% to 90% of them seen just once; the ten biggest clones take up roughly 0.17%. Sequenced: CD8+ T cells from PBMCs. Receptors originate from a human donor with multiple sclerosis.

As regards this clonotype: The germline gene is not matched at one end of the junction; a read error may be the cause. The chain links TRBV20-1 to TRBJ2-1; 8 bases fit TRBD1. The CDR3 runs 15 residues. The V gene's germline CDR1 is DFQATT and CDR2 SNEGSKA (reference sequence). The DNA of the CDR3 is TGCAGTGCCAGAGGCCGGGACAGGTCCCACAATGAGCAGTTCTTC. Protein sequence: CSARGRDRSHNEQFF.

The V and J genes are TRBV28 and TRBJ2-5; D not resolved. Germline-derived CDR1 and CDR2 are MDHEN and SYDVKM. The V end lost 6 bases, the J end lost 6 bases, and 20 bases lay between the germline ends. There are 15 residues in the CDR3. The CDR3 DNA sequence: TGTGCCAGCAGCCCGAAGGCCAGGTACGCGAAGACCCAGTACTTC. Its protein is CASSPKARYAKTQYF.

V gene TRBV9 combines with J gene TRBJ2-2; the match to TRBD1 covers 7 bases. CDR3 length equals 15 residues. In germline, CDR1 is SGDLS, CDR2 YYNGEE. V lost 3 bases and J lost 3; bases outside the gene matches: 5. CDR3 region: CASSAGDSYTGELFF. The DNA of the CDR3 is TGTGCCAGCAGCGCAGGGGACAGCTACACCGGGGAGCTGTTTTTT.

This chain joins TRBV29-1 and TRBJ1-2; a weak D match, TRBD1 (6 bases). This CDR3 has 12 residues. Germline V gene lookup returns CDR1 SQVTM and CDR2 ANQGSEA. V was cut by 4 bases and J by 2 bases, with 8 bases left in between. CDR3 in DNA: TGCAGCGTTGCAGGGGAAAACTATGGCTACACCTTC. Amino acids: CSVAGENYGYTF.

The chain uses TRBV29-1 and TRBJ2-1; D not certain. Trimming took 0 bases from V and 8 from J, leaving 11 bases between them. The CDR3 is 13 residues long. CDR1 is SQVTM and CDR2 is ANQGSEA in the germline V gene. CDR3 bases: TGCAGCGTTGAAGACCCCAGCCCCGATGAGCAGTTCTTC. This translates into CSVEDPSPDEQFF.

The chain carries TRBV28 and TRBJ2-1, with D perhaps TRBD1 (5 bases). This CDR3 has 16 residues. CDR1 and CDR2 (germline): MDHEN, SYDVKM. The V end lost 6 bases, the J end lost 4 bases, and 19 bases lay between the germline ends. The CDR3 coding sequence is TGTGCCAGCAGATTAACTTCAGGGTGTGGGTACAATGAGCAGTTCTTC. Protein sequence: CASRLTSGCGYNEQFF.

The chain combines TRBV7-9 with TRBJ2-3; D remains ambiguous. The CDR3 is made up of 14 amino acids. Trimming removed 4 bases from V and 2 bases from J, with 10 bases in between. The germline gives CDR1 SEHNR, CDR2 FQNEAQ (reference sequence). In nucleotides, the CDR3 is TGTGCCAGCAGCTCCGAACCTACCACAGATACGCAGTATTTT. Its protein product is CASSSEPTTDTQYF.

V gene TRBV15 combines with J gene TRBJ2-1, with 7 bases aligning to TRBD2. Germline V gene data show CDR1 as LNHNV and CDR2 as YYDKDF (reference sequence). V gave up 5 bases and J gave up 8 bases; unmatched junction bases: 15. This CDR3 is 16 amino acids long. In nucleotides, the CDR3 is TGTGCCACCAGCGGGGGGAGCGGGGTGGTGGTCCATGAGCAGTTCTTC. It specifies CATSGGSGVVVHEQFF.

This rearrangement joins TRBV19 to TRBJ2-1; D is perhaps TRBD2 (7 bases). Germline CDR1 LNHDA, CDR2 SQIVND (reference sequence). This CDR3 contains 18 residues. The germline V and J ends were trimmed by 7 bases and 0 bases, with 22 bases remaining between them. This CDR3 is CASTLGGAGDGSYNEQFF. The CDR3 DNA reads TGTGCCAGTACCCTGGGGGGGGCCGGGGATGGCTCCTACAATGAGCAGTTCTTC. The whole variable domain, remainder taken from reference TRBV19 and TRBJ2-1, is DGGITQSPKYLFRKEGQNVTLSCEQNLNHDAMYWYRQDPGQGLRLIYYSQIVNDFQKGDIAEGYSVSREKKESFPLTVTSAQKNPTAFYLCASTLGGAGDGSYNEQFFGPGTRLTVL.

The V gene is TRBV19, the J gene TRBJ2-1, with D perhaps TRBD1 (6 bases). The length of the CDR3 is 15 residues. V was pared by 5 bases and J by 0 bases, with 11 bases between. Germline assignment: CDR1 LNHDA and CDR2 SQIVND (reference sequence). The CDR3 nucleotides are TGTGCCAGTAGTGGGACACCTGGCTCCTACAATGAGCAGTTCTTC. Amino acids: CASSGTPGSYNEQFF.

The chain combines TRBV7-9 with TRBJ2-7, with D possibly called TRBD1 or TRBD2 (7 bases each). V lost 9 bases, J lost 2 bases, and 20 bases lay in between. The CDR3 spans 15 residues. Germline V gene data show CDR1 as SEHNR and CDR2 as FQNEAQ (reference sequence). Written as DNA, the CDR3 is TGTGCCAGTACAGGGGTCTCAGCGGGGCCCTACGAGCAGTACTTC. This codes for CASTGVSAGPYEQYF.

V and J are TRBV20-1 and TRBJ2-7, with D possibly TRBD2 on 5 matching bases. The CDR3 spans 15 residues. In germline, CDR1 is DFQATT, CDR2 SNEGSKA (reference sequence). The V gene lost 0 bases and the J gene lost 2 bases, with 14 bases spanning the gap. The CDR3 spells CSARDEERAPYEQYF. CDR3 coding DNA: TGCAGTGCTAGAGATGAAGAGAGGGCCCCCTACGAGCAGTACTTC.

CDR3 region: CATINPGQGSDTQYF. Here the CDR3 DNA reads TGTGCCACCATAAATCCTGGACAGGGATCCGATACGCAGTATTTT. The V call is TRBV2, the J call TRBJ2-3; TRBD1 agrees at 8 bases. The V and J ends lost 10 bases and 6 bases, in that order; junction bases with no gene match: 15. From germline, CDR1 is SNHLY and CDR2 FYNNEI. CDR3 length: 15 amino acids.

V and J are TRBV27 and TRBJ2-2, with TRBD2 matching over 7 bases. Per germline, CDR1 MNHEY and CDR2 SMNVEV (reference sequence). The CDR3 length is 19 residues. Trimming took 7 bases from V and 4 from J; bases not matched to a gene: 21. CDR3 amino acids: CASTLGAGAHQYGTGELFF. CDR3 nucleotides: TGTGCCAGCACTTTGGGTGCGGGAGCCCACCAATATGGCACCGGGGAGCTGTTTTTT.

The CDR3 sequence is CASSLVYGTSLIYEQYF. CDR3 DNA sequence: TGTGCCAGCAGCTTGGTGTACGGGACTTCACTCATCTACGAGCAGTACTTC. The rearrangement links TRBV5-6 to TRBJ2-7, with D tentatively TRBD2 (6 bases). The V gene's germline CDR1 is SGHDT and CDR2 YYEEEE. This CDR3 is built from 17 residues. The V end lost 0 bases, the J end lost 3 bases, and 19 bases lay between the germline ends.

The J gene is TRBJ2-5, the V gene TRBV24-1, with D perhaps assigned TRBD1 or TRBD2 (5 bases each). V was cut by 1 base and J by 5 bases, with 16 bases left in between. The CDR3 consists of 16 residues. Germline V gives CDR1 KGHDR, CDR2 SFDVKD. The CDR3 spells CATSDFGDGGLETQYF. The CDR3 DNA follows: TGTGCCACCAGTGATTTCGGGGACGGTGGTCTGGAGACCCAGTACTTC.

The chain links TRBV15 to TRBJ2-7, with 9 bases that match TRBD1. Trimming removed 5 bases from V and 2 bases from J; junction bases left unmatched: 4. Germline V CDR1 and CDR2: LNHNV, YYDKDF (reference sequence). The CDR3 runs to 14 residues. CDR3 DNA: TGTGCCACCAGCGGACAGGGGTTGACCTACGAGCAGTACTTC. Protein product: CATSGQGLTYEQYF.

The gene calls are TRBV4-2 and TRBJ2-4; D may be TRBD1 (8 bases). In germline, CDR1 is LGHNA, CDR2 YNFKEQ. CDR3 size: 17 residues. The V gene lost 5 bases and the J gene lost 0 bases, with 17 bases spanning the gap. The CDR3 is CASSEAGTGLAKNIQYF. The CDR3 region has the DNA TGTGCCAGCAGCGAAGCGGGGACAGGCCTAGCCAAAAACATTCAGTACTTC.

This chain connects TRBV27 to TRBJ2-4, with D uncertain. V lost 0 bases, J lost 0 bases, and 3 bases lay in between. CDR1 is MNHEY, CDR2 SMNVEV, per germline (reference sequence). CDR3 size: 14 residues. DNA of the CDR3: TGTGCCAGCAGTTTATCCCTAGCCAAAAACATTCAGTACTTC. Translation: CASSLSLAKNIQYF.

In regard to this clonotype: One end of the junction varies from germline; a read error may be responsible. For the CDR3, the DNA is TGTGCTAGCAGCTCCCCCCGCGGGAGACCCTACGAGCAGTACTTC. This gives the protein CASSSPRGRPYEQYF. The chain recombines TRBV7-6 with TRBJ2-7, with 7 bases that match TRBD2. The germline V gene has CDR1 SGHVS and CDR2 FNYEAQ. The CDR3 has 15 residues.

CDR3 sequence (DNA): TGTGCCAGCAGTCTCCGAGGACTGAATTCACCCCTCCACTTT. Protein: CASSLRGLNSPLHF. The V and J genes are TRBV28 and TRBJ1-6; no reliable D call. Trimming cost V 5 bases and J 7 bases, with 12 bases left between them. CDR1 and CDR2 from the germline V gene are MDHEN and SYDVKM. The CDR3 loop spans 14 amino acids.

In DNA, the CDR3 is TGTGCCAGCAGTTTATCGGCCGGACAGGGTAACGAGCAGTACTTC. Translation: CASSLSAGQGNEQYF. V and J are TRBV27 and TRBJ2-7, with TRBD1 matching over 8 bases. V was clipped by 0 bases and J by 5 bases; unmatched bases: 6. Per germline, CDR1 MNHEY and CDR2 SMNVEV (reference sequence). The CDR3 totals 15 residues.